This T cell receptor (beta chain) was profiled in a study of T cell repertoires in cytomegalovirus infection. This clonotype has a count of ten or more. Its cognate antigen is unknown. General observations from the study: The ex vivo response was dominated by HLA-C-restricted CMV-specific TCR beta clonotypes.

Germline V gene data show CDR1 as MDHEN and CDR2 as SYDVKM. The CDR3 sequence is 16 residues long. Trimming removed 0 bases from V and 4 bases from J, with 15 bases in between. TCRdb reanalysed the reads using MiXCR and keeps one entry per CDR3 protein. The sample has approximately 390,000 distinct CDR3 sequences, about 35% seen once. The material was cultured PBMCs, obtained from culture after CMV antigen stimulation. The TCR comes from a human donor in good health (CMV status not recorded). Some clones in this sample may be carry-over from other donors' samples. This chain links TRBV28 with TRBJ1-1; perhaps TRBD1 as D (6 bases). The chain's CDR3 is CASSLCVAGGCTEAFF. The CDR3 coding sequence is TGTGCCAGCAGTTTATGTGTGGCGGGGGGCTGCACTGAAGCTTTCTTT.